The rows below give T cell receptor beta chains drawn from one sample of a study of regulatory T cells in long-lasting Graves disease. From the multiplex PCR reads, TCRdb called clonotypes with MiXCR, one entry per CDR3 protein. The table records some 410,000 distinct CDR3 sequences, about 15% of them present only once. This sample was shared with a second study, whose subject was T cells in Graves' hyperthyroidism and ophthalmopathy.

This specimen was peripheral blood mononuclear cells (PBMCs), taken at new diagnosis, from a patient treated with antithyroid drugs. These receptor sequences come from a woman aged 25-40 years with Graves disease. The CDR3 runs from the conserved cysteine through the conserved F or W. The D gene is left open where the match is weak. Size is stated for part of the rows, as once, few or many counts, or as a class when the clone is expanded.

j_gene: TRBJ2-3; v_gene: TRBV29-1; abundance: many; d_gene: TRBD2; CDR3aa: CSVGTSTDTQYF; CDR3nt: TGCAGCGTCGGGACTAGTACAGATACGCAGTATTTT
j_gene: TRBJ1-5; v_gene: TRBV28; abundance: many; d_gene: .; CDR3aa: CASLEQDQPQHF; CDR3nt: TGTGCCAGCCTGGAGCAGGATCAGCCCCAGCATTTT
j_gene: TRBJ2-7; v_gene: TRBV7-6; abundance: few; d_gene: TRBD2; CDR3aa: CASSLVGTSGSFSHEQYF; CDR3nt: TGTGCCAGCAGCTTAGTTGGGACTAGCGGGAGTTTCAGCCACGAGCAGTACTTC
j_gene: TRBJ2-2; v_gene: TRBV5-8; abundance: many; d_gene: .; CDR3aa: CASSLGNTGELFF; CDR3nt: TGTGCCAGCAGCTTAGGGAACACCGGGGAGCTGTTTTTT
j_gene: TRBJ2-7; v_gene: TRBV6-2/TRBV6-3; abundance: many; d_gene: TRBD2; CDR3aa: CASSYSEPLYGGEQYF; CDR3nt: TGTGCCAGCAGTTACTCGGAACCGCTTTACGGGGGGGAGCAGTACTTC
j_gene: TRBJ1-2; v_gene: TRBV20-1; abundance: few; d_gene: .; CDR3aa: CSALRGAAGYTF; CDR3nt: TGCAGTGCACTGCGAGGGGCGGCTGGCTACACCTTC
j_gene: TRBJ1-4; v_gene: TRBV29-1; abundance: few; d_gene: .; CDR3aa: CSVETVNEKLFF; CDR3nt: TGCAGCGTTGAAACTGTAAATGAAAAACTGTTTTTT
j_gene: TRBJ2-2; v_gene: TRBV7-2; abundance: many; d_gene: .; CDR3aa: CASSLAQENTGELFF; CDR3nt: TGTGCCAGCAGCTTAGCACAGGAGAACACCGGGGAGCTGTTTTTT
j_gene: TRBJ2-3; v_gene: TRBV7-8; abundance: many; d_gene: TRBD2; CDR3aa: CASSLLTSGIIDTQYF; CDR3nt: TGTGCCAGCAGCTTATTAACTAGCGGGATAATAGATACGCAGTATTTT
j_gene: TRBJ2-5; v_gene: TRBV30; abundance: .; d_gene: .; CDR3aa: CAWSTGSLRETQYF; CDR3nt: TGTGCCTGGAGTACAGGGAGCCTGAGGGAGACCCAGTACTTC
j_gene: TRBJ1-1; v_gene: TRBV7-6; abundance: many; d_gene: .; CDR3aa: CASSFGPHTEAFF; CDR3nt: TGTGCCAGCAGCTTCGGACCCCACACTGAAGCTTTCTTT
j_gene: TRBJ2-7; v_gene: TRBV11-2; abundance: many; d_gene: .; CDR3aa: CASSLGMGTYEQYF; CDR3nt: TGTGCCAGCAGCTTGGGAATGGGAACCTACGAGCAGTACTTC
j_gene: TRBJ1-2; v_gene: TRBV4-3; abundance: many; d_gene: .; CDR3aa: CASSQDRSYGYTF; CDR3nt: TGCGCCAGCAGCCAAGACCGGAGCTATGGCTACACCTTC
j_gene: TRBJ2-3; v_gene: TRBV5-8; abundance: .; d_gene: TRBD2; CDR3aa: CASSDGTSGLRTQYF; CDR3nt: TGTGCCAGCAGCGACGGGACTAGCGGACTCCGGACGCAGTATTTT
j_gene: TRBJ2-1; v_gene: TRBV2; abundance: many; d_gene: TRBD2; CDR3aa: CASRSFSSGRARSYNEQFF; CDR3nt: TGTGCCAGCCGATCCTTTTCTAGCGGGAGGGCCCGTTCCTACAATGAGCAGTTCTTC
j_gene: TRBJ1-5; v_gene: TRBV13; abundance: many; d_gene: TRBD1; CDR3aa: CASSHGQGGQPQHF; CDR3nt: TGTGCCAGCAGTCACGGACAGGGAGGTCAGCCCCAGCATTTT
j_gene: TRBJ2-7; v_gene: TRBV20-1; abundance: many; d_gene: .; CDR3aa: CSARDPKGVSTGEQYF; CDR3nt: TGCAGTGCTAGAGATCCAAAGGGGGTCTCTACGGGAGAGCAGTACTTC
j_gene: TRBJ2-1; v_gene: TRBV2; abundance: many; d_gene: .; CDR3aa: CASRTAIDEQFF; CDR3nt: TGTGCCAGTCGAACTGCTATCGATGAGCAGTTCTTC
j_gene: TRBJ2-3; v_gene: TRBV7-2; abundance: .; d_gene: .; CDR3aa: CASSLTAFGEDRTDTQYF; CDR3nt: TGTGCCAGCAGCTTAACGGCGTTCGGGGAAGATCGCACAGATACGCAGTATTTT
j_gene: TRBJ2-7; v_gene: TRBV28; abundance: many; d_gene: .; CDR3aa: CASSLTGSVYEQYF; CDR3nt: TGTGCCAGCAGTTTAACAGGGTCGGTCTACGAGCAGTACTTC
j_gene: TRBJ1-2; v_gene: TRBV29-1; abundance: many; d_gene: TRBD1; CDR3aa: CSVERRGAGTEYLYGYTF; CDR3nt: TGCAGCGTTGAAAGGCGAGGAGCCGGGACAGAATACCTCTATGGCTACACCTTC
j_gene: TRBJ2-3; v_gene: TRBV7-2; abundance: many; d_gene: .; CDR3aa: CASSSGVNTDTQYF; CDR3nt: TGTGCCAGCAGTTCGGGGGTTAACACAGATACGCAGTATTTT
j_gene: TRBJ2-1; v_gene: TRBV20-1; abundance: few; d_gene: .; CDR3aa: CSAKGSRFF; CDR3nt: TGCAGTGCTAAGGGGTCGCGGTTCTTC
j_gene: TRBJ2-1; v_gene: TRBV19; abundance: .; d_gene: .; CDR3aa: CASSTPSVLSYNEQFF; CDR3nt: TGTGCCAGTAGTACCCCTAGCGTTCTCTCCTACAATGAGCAGTTCTTC
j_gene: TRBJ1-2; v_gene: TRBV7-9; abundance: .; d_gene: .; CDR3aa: CASSLLGGENYGYTF; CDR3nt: TGTGCCAGCAGCTTATTAGGGGGAGAGAACTATGGCTACACCTTC
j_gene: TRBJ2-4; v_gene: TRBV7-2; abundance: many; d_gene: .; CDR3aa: CASSEESSKNIQYF; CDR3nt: TGTGCCAGCAGCGAAGAGAGCTCCAAAAACATTCAGTACTTC
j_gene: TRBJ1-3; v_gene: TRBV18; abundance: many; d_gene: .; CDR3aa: CASSLGPRGNTIYF; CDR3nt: TGTGCCAGCAGCTTAGGCCCTAGGGGAAACACCATATATTTT
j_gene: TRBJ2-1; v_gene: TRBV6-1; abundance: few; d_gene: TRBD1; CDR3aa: CASRNRGYNEQFF; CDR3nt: TGTGCCAGCAGAAACAGGGGATACAATGAGCAGTTCTTC
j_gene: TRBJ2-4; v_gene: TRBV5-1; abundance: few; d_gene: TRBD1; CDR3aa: CASSLPGQGENIQYF; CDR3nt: TGCGCCAGCAGCCTACCTGGACAGGGGGAAAACATTCAGTACTTC
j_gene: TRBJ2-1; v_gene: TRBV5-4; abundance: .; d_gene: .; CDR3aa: CASSLRPGGYNEQFF; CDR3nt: TGTGCCAGCAGCTTGCGGCCCGGGGGTTACAATGAGCAGTTCTTC
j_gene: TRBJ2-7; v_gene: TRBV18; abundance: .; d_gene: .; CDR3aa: CASSPPGTGTYGQYF; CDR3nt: TGTGCCAGCTCACCTCCCGGGACGGGCACCTACGGGCAGTACTTC
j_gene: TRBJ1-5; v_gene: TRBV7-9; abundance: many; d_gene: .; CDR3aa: CASSDAARSNQPQHF; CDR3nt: TGTGCCAGCAGTGATGCTGCACGGTCTAATCAGCCCCAGCATTTT
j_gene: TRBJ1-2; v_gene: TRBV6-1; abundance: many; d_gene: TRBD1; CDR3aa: CASRIGQGGFYGYTF; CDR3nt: TGTGCCAGCAGAATAGGACAGGGGGGCTTCTATGGCTACACCTTC
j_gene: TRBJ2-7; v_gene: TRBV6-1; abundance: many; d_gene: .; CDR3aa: CASSRGLGADITYEQYF; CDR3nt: TGTGCCAGCAGTCGAGGGCTAGGAGCGGATATTACCTACGAGCAGTACTTC
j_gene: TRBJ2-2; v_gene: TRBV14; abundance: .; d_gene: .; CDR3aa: CASSRVPGDPLFF; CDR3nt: TGTGCCAGCAGCCGTGTCCCGGGGGACCCGCTGTTTTTT
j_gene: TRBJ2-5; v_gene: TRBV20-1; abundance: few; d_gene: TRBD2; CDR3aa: CSARGLPRKLAGAQETQYF; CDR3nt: TGCAGTGCTAGAGGATTACCCCGTAAATTAGCGGGGGCCCAAGAGACCCAGTACTTC
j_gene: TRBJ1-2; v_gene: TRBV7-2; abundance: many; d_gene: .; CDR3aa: CASSLGRDAFYGYTF; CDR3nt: TGTGCCAGCAGCTTAGGCCGGGACGCATTCTATGGCTACACCTTC
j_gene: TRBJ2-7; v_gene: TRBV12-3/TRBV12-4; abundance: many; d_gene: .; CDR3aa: CASSPASGRYEQYF; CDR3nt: TGTGCCAGCAGTCCCGCTTCGGGGCGATACGAGCAGTACTTC
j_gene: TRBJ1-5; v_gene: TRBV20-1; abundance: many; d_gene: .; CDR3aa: CSARSQGHGNQPQHF; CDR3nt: TGCAGTGCTAGATCTCAGGGGCATGGCAATCAGCCCCAGCATTTT
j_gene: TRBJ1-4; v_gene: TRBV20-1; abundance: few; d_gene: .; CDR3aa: CSARLRFNEKLFF; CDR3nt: TGCAGTGCTCGTCTCCGCTTTAATGAAAAACTGTTTTTT
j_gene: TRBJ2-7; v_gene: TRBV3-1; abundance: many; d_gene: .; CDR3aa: CASSQAGRTYEQYF; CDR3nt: TGTGCCAGCAGCCAAGCGGGACGGACCTACGAGCAGTACTTC
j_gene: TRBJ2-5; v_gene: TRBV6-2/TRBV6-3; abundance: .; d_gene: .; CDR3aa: CASSPLGSVRGDETQYF; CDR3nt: TGTGCCAGCAGTCCCCTCGGTTCCGTAAGGGGTGACGAGACCCAGTACTTC
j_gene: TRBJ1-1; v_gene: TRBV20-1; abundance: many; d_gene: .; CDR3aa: CSAGDIRNFAEAFF; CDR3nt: TGCAGTGCTGGCGACATTCGGAATTTCGCTGAAGCTTTCTTT
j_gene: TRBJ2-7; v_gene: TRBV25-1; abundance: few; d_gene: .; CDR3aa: CASRPRMDEQYF; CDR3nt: TGTGCCAGCAGGCCCAGGATGGACGAGCAGTACTTC
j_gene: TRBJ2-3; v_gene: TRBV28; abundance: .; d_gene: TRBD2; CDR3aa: CASSFIGVSGRPTDTQYF; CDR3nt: TGTGCCAGCAGTTTTATAGGCGTTAGCGGGAGACCCACAGATACGCAGTATTTT
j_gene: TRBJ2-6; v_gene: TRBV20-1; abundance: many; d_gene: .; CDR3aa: CSASLSGQTLSGANVLTF; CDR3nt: TGCAGTGCTAGTTTATCCGGGCAGACCCTTTCTGGGGCCAACGTCCTGACTTTC